This TCR beta chain appears in the sequencing data of a study of read filtering for tumor transcriptome and immune sequencing. In the study overall: Mean patient age was around 66 years, range roughly 47 to 90; 17 to 20 male, 12 to 15 female. Per sample, TCR-region reads ranged about 3.5 to 11 million by IR-seq, roughly 75 to 1,400 by RNA-seq.

Details on this clonotype: Its target is unknown. One base away lies a much larger clone, so this may be a sequencing read error.

General study results and limits: Even smaller IR-seq throughput identified most shared clonotypes.

The library was built from about 370 ng RNA with molecular barcoded adaptors for alpha/delta and beta/gamma chains. MiXCR, applied by TCRdb to the reads, yields one record per CDR3 protein. Of about 58,000 distinct CDR3 sequences listed, more than 9% were seen once; the top ten hold 16%. The TCR was taken from a donor at least 40 years old with multiple myeloma. Sequencing was done on a sample of a population of CD138-negative cells sorted from bone marrow.

The CDR3 here is CASSPHGAGGTQYF. Written as DNA, the CDR3 is TGTGCCAGCAGCCCCCACGGGGCGGGAGGGACCCAGTACTTC. This chain connects TRBV28 to TRBJ2-5, with 8 bases identical to TRBD2. V trimming: 6 bases; J trimming: 7 bases; junction bases outside the gene matches: 10. CDR3 length equals 14 residues. Germline lookup yields CDR1 MDHEN and CDR2 SYDVKM.